This T cell receptor (beta chain) emerged from a study of cytomegalovirus exposure and HLA in healthy donors. Whole-study results and caveats: A few V segments could not be told apart, such as TRBV6-2 and TRBV6-3, and were left out.

Primers included in the PCR were 60 Vbeta and 13 Jbeta primers. The data were produced by immunoSEQ multiplex PCR, yet TCRdb's version contains in-frame clones alone and is incomplete. The sample has some 120,000 clones; around 74% are singletons. Regarding donors, all were healthy bone marrow donors. The CDR3 is 14 residues long. The junction had 9 bases not matched to a gene; V was cut back by 4 bases and J by 6 bases. CDR1 SQVTM and CDR2 ANQGSEA come from the germline V gene. As regards this clone: The antigen is unknown.

J is TRBJ2-1 and V is TRBV29-1; 7 positions match TRBD1. The receptor was derived from a woman aged 45-60 years in good health and CMV-seropositive. The sequencing input was PBMCs. This chain's CDR3 is CSVVDRLVVNEQFF. The CDR3 DNA follows: TGCAGCGTTGTGGACAGGCTAGTTGTCAATGAGCAGTTCTTC.